These 9 T cell receptor beta chains were all obtained from the same sample, sequenced in a study of blood T cell repertoires in COVID-19. Measured with immunoSEQ multiplex PCR; TCRdb has only the in-frame clones, and not every one. The table has 120,000 or so clones, about 80% seen once. The source material was peripheral blood. The source of these receptors is a woman at least 80 years old with active or convalescent COVID-19.

The rearrangement links TRBV30 to TRBJ1-1; D gene uncertain. V lost 0 bases to trimming and J lost 3 bases, with 2 bases between them. Per the germline V gene, CDR1 is GTSNPN and CDR2 is SVGIG (reference sequence). The CDR3 has 11 amino acids. The CDR3 DNA reads TGTGCCTGGAGTGTCGACACTGAAGCTTTCTTT. As protein: CAWSVDTEAFF.

J is TRBJ1-1 and V is TRBV5-1; maybe TRBD1 (6 bases). The CDR3 is made up of 12 amino acids. Germline lookup yields CDR1 SGHRS and CDR2 YFSETQ. Trimming cost V 0 bases and J 11 bases, with 11 bases left between them. The CDR3 DNA reads TGCGCCAGCAGCTTGGCTACAGGGTATGCTTTCTTT. This gives the protein CASSLATGYAFF.

J is TRBJ2-3 and V is TRBV27, with 7 positions matching TRBD2. Germline CDR1 reads MNHEY; CDR2 reads SMNVEV (reference sequence). The CDR3 contains 17 residues. V shed 4 bases and J 0 bases; nucleotides not matched to a gene: 10. CDR3 sequence reads: CASSSPSGSGSTDTQYF. Here the CDR3 DNA reads TGTGCCAGCAGTTCCCCCTCAGGTAGCGGGAGCACAGATACGCAGTATTTT.

In DNA form, the CDR3 reads TGTGCCAGCAGTTCCCCCGGGACAGGGGCCTACGAGCAGTACTTC. Translation: CASSSPGTGAYEQYF. The chain uses TRBV28 and TRBJ2-7; 10 nucleotides align to TRBD1. CDR1 MDHEN and CDR2 SYDVKM come from the germline V gene. CDR3 size: 15 residues. Trimming removed 4 bases from V and 2 bases from J; junction bases left unmatched: 5.

The rearrangement links TRBV5-1 to TRBJ2-1, with TRBD2 matching 11 bases. The CDR3 has 16 residues. Germline CDR1 SGHRS, CDR2 YFSETQ. Unmatched junction bases numbered 1, after V lost 0 bases and J lost 2 bases. CDR3 loop: CASSLVLAGAYNEQFF. The CDR3 nucleotides are TGCGCCAGCAGCTTGGTACTAGCGGGAGCCTACAATGAGCAGTTCTTC.

This rearrangement joins TRBV19 to TRBJ1-1, with 9 nucleotides matching TRBD1. Germline V gene data show CDR1 as LNHDA and CDR2 as SQIVND (reference sequence). Trimming removed 4 bases from V and 4 bases from J; junction bases left unmatched: 7. This CDR3 region has 15 residues. The CDR3 nucleotides read TGTGCCAGTAGTAGCTCACAGGGGGCAATCACTGAAGCTTTCTTT. Encoded protein: CASSSSQGAITEAFF.

The CDR3 region is CASTRDRVNYGYTF. The CDR3 region has the DNA TGTGCCAGCACCAGGGACAGGGTCAACTATGGCTACACCTTC. This rearrangement joins TRBV5-5 to TRBJ1-2; 9 bases align to TRBD1. Germline V gene sequence: CDR1 SGHKS, CDR2 YYEKEE (reference sequence). The length of the CDR3 is 14 residues. Trimming took 6 bases from V and 2 from J; bases not matched to a gene: 5. Drawing the rest from reference TRBV5-5 and TRBJ1-2, the complete variable domain is DAGVTQSPTHLIKTRGQQVTLRCSPISGHKSVSWYQQVLGQGPQFIFQYYEKEERGRGNFPDRFSARQFPNYSSELNVNALLLGDSALYLCASTRDRVNYGYTFGSGTRLTVV.

This chain joins TRBV19 and TRBJ2-7, with TRBD1 matching over 11 bases. This CDR3 region has 15 residues. After removal of 6 bases from V and 2 bases from J, the junction contained 6 bases not matched to a gene. Germline V gene sequence: CDR1 LNHDA, CDR2 SQIVND (reference sequence). The CDR3 DNA reads as TGTGCCAGTAGGACCCCGGGACAGGGGGCCTACGAGCAGTACTTC. Translating gives CASRTPGQGAYEQYF.

The V gene is TRBV2, the J gene TRBJ2-5; TRBD1 matches 8 bases. The CDR3 loop spans 16 amino acids. The V gene's germline CDR1 is SNHLY and CDR2 FYNNEI. The trim removed 7 bases at V and 5 bases at J, leaving 15 bases unmatched. The CDR3 bases are TGTGCCAGCACCCGACAGGGGCCCCCTTTGTTGGAGACCCAGTACTTC. Amino acid sequence: CASTRQGPPLLETQYF. The full variable domain, rest sourced from reference TRBV2 and TRBJ2-5, is EPEVTQTPSHQVTQMGQEVILRCVPISNHLYFYWYRQILGQKVEFLVSFYNNEISEKSEIFDDQFSVERPDGSNFTLKIRSTKLEDSAMYFCASTRQGPPLLETQYFGPGTRLLVL.